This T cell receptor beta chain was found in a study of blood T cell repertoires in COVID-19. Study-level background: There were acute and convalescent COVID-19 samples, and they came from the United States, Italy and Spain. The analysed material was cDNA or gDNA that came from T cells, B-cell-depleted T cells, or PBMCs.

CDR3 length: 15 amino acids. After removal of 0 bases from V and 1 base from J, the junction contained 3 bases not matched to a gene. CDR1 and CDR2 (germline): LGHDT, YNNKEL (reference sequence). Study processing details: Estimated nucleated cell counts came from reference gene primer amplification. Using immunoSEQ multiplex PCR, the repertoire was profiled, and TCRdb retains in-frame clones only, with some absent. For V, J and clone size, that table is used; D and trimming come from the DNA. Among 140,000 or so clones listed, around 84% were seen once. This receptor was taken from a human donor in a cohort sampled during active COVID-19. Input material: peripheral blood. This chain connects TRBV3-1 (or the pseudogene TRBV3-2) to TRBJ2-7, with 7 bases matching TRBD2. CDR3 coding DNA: TGTGCCAGCAGCCAAGAATACGGGGGGTCCTACGAGCAGTACTTC. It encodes CASSQEYGGSYEQYF.